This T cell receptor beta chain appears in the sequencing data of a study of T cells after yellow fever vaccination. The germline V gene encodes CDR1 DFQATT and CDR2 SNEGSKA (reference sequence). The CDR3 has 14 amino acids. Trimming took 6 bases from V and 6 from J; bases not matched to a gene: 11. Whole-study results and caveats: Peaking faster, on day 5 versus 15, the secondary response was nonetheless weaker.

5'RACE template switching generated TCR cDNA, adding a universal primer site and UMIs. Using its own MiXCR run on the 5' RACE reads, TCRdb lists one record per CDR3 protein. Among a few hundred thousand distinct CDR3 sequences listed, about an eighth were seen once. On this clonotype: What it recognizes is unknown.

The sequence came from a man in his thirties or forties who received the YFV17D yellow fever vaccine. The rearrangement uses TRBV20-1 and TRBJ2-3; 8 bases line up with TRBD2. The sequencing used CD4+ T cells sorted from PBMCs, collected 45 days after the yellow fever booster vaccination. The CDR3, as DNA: TGCAGTGCCCAAGTAGCAGCGGGAGCGGATACGCAGTATTTT. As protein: CSAQVAAGADTQYF.